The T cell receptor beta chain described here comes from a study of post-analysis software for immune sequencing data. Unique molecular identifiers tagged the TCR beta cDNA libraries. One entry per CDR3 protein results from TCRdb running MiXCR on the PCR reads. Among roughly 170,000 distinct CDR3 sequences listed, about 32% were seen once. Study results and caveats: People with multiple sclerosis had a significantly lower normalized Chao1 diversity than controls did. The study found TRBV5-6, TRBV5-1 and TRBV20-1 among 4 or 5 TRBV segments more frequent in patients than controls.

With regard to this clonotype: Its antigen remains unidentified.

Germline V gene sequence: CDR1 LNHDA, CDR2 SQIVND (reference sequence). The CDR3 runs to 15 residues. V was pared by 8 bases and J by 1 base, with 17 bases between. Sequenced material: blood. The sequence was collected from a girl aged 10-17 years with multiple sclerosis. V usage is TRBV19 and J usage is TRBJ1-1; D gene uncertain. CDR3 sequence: CASRGSGQSNTEAFF. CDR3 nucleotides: TGTGCCAGTCGAGGGAGTGGCCAATCGAACACTGAAGCTTTCTTT. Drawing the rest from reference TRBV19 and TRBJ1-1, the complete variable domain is DGGITQSPKYLFRKEGQNVTLSCEQNLNHDAMYWYRQDPGQGLRLIYYSQIVNDFQKGDIAEGYSVSREKKESFPLTVTSAQKNPTAFYLCASRGSGQSNTEAFFGQGTRLTVV.